This T cell receptor beta chain was recorded in a study of blood T cells in healthy people across ages. For the second PCR, which ran for about 7 to 11 cycles, a sample-barcoded 5' primer and a J-beta primer mix were used. Via MiXCR, TCRdb re-called the 5' RACE reads, giving one row per CDR3 protein. Here the sample spans hundreds of thousands of distinct CDR3 sequences, less than 35% being singletons. This clonotype was counted a few times. This receptor was taken from an elderly woman in good health. Input material: blood.

The CDR3 loop is CASSLATGVVGYTF. The CDR3 nucleotides are TGCGCCAGCAGCTTGGCCACAGGGGTTGTTGGCTACACCTTC. This chain connects TRBV5-1 to TRBJ1-2, with 7 bases matching TRBD1. The CDR3 has 14 amino acids. The V gene end was trimmed by 0 bases and the J gene end by 7 bases; junction bases not matched to a gene: 6. Germline V gene data show CDR1 as SGHRS and CDR2 as YFSETQ.